Each of the 21 T cell receptor beta chains below was sequenced from the same sample in a study of T-cell memory formation after mild COVID-19. TCRdb independently ran MiXCR on the 5' RACE reads; one entry per CDR3 protein. Among tens of thousands of distinct CDR3 sequences, about 12% were seen once, and the ten largest hold about 24%. Sequencing was done on a sample of PBMCs or a T cell subset sorted from them (not recorded which). These receptor sequences come from a man in his late teens or twenties who had mild COVID-19 (a few samples of this study predate the infection). Cell type and time point are not known.

The chain employs TRBV7-9 and TRBJ1-5; TRBD1 is a possible D gene (5 bases). V gave up 0 bases and J gave up 3 bases, with 9 bases separating them. Per germline, CDR1 SEHNR and CDR2 FQNEAQ (reference sequence). The CDR3 extends over 15 amino acids. This CDR3 reads CASSLAGADNQPQHF. CDR3 nucleotides: TGTGCCAGCAGCTTAGCAGGGGCTGACAATCAGCCCCAGCATTTT.

This clonotype has more than one count but fewer than ten. The chain couples TRBV3-1 to TRBJ2-3, with 7 bases fitting TRBD2. J gave up 4 bases and V 4 bases, and 17 bases lay outside the gene matches. This CDR3 spans 18 amino acids. Germline V gene data show CDR1 as LGHDT and CDR2 as YNNKEL (reference sequence). The CDR3 region is CASSRAGGGGRGSDTQYF. The CDR3 DNA reads TGTGCCAGCAGCCGTGCGGGTGGCGGGGGTAGGGGCTCAGATACGCAGTATTTT.

V usage is TRBV6-1 and J usage is TRBJ2-6; TRBD1 is a possible D gene (6 bases). Trimming took 6 bases from V and 2 from J, leaving 14 bases between them. The CDR3 runs 16 residues. Germline lookup yields CDR1 MNHNS and CDR2 SASEGT. DNA for the CDR3: TGTGCCAGCAGCAAGAGTACAGGGCCTGGGGCCAACGTCCTGACTTTC. Translated, it gives CASSKSTGPGANVLTF.

This chain uses TRBV7-3 with TRBJ1-6; a weak D match, TRBD1 (6 bases). The length of the CDR3 is 14 residues. Trimming removed 4 bases at V and 7 bases at J, with 11 bases between. Germline V lookup: CDR1 SGHTA, CDR2 FQGTGA. CDR3 sequence (DNA): TGTGCCAGCAGCTCGGGGGGGGCGAATTCACCCCTCCACTTT. This translates into CASSSGGANSPLHF.

The chain combines TRBV6-2 or TRBV6-3 with TRBJ1-6; possible D gene TRBD1, 5 bases. Trimming removed 2 bases from V and 9 bases from J, with 11 bases in between. The germline V gene has CDR1 MNHEY and CDR2 SVGEGT. This CDR3 comprises 14 residues. CDR3 in amino acids: CASSYRQNPSPLHF. CDR3 in DNA: TGTGCCAGCAGTTACAGACAGAACCCTTCACCCCTCCACTTT.

In this sample, this clonotype turned up many times. The chain combines TRBV5-1 with TRBJ2-3, with 9 bases aligning to TRBD2. The CDR3 has 15 amino acids. Trimming cost V 2 bases and J 5 bases; bases outside gene matches: 6. The germline gives CDR1 SGHRS, CDR2 YFSETQ. DNA of the CDR3: TGCGCCAGCAGCTTTGGCGGGGGGGGCGAAGATACGCAGTATTTT. Residues: CASSFGGGGEDTQYF.

J is TRBJ2-7 and V is TRBV4-3, with TRBD1 as a possible D gene (6 bases). Trimming pared 2 bases from V and 2 bases from J, leaving 13 bases between. Germline lookup yields CDR1 LGHNA and CDR2 YSLEER. The CDR3 is 15 residues long. The CDR3 loop reads CASSQLLEGAYEQYF. The CDR3 DNA follows: TGCGCCAGCAGCCAATTGTTAGAGGGGGCCTACGAGCAGTACTTC.

V and J are TRBV20-1 and TRBJ2-7, with D unclear. The germline CDR1 and CDR2 sequences are DFQATT and SNEGSKA (reference sequence). Trimming took off 6 bases at V and 1 base at J, with 13 bases between the two ends. This CDR3 has 13 amino acids. The CDR3 nucleotides are TGCAGTGCCGCCCATGGCAGATCCTACGAGCAGTACGTC. Amino acids: CSAAHGRSYEQYV.

V usage is TRBV30 and J usage is TRBJ1-4; D call uncertain. The length of the CDR3 is 12 residues. V lost 3 bases to trimming and J lost 14 bases, with 16 bases between them. Germline V gene data show CDR1 as GTSNPN and CDR2 as SVGIG (reference sequence). The CDR3 DNA reads as TGTGCCTGGAGGGGTTCCGGGTCCATTCTGTTTTTT. Its protein is CAWRGSGSILFF.

This clonotype has more than one count but fewer than ten. The chain combines TRBV5-1 with TRBJ2-3; D tentatively fits TRBD1 or TRBD2 (6 bases each). The germline V gene encodes CDR1 SGHRS and CDR2 YFSETQ. The CDR3 is 17 amino acids. The V end lost 4 bases, the J end lost 0 bases, and 18 bases lay between the germline ends. DNA of the CDR3: TGCGCCAGCAGCAGGGGGGCCGGACAGATTAGCACAGATACGCAGTATTTT. Its translation is CASSRGAGQISTDTQYF.

This clonotype was detected only a few times. The chain recombines TRBV5-6 with TRBJ2-3; TRBD1 is a possible D gene (5 bases). The CDR3 spans 12 residues. The ends were cut back, 4 bases at V and 6 bases at J, with 9 bases in the middle. The germline V gene has CDR1 SGHDT and CDR2 YYEEEE. The CDR3 bases are TGTGCCAGCAGCGAACAGGTGGATACGCAGTATTTT. The encoded protein is CASSEQVDTQYF.

This clonotype was seen a handful of times. CDR3 DNA: TGTGCCAGCAGTTTACCCGGGCCGGTATACGAGCAGTACTTC. Amino acids: CASSLPGPVYEQYF. The chain is built from TRBV6-6 and TRBJ2-7, with D hard to call. V was pared by 4 bases and J by 4 bases, with 14 bases between. CDR3 length equals 14 residues. Per the germline V gene, CDR1 is MNHNY and CDR2 is SVGAGI (reference sequence).

The rearrangement uses TRBV4-3 and TRBJ1-6; D is possibly TRBD1 (6 bases). The CDR3 loop spans 14 amino acids. V lost 6 bases and J 7 bases, leaving 13 bases between the germline ends. Per germline, CDR1 LGHNA and CDR2 YSLEER. In nucleotides, the CDR3 is TGCGCCAGCAGAATCGGGACATCGAATTCACCCCTCCACTTT. As protein: CASRIGTSNSPLHF.

The chain couples TRBV6-6 to TRBJ2-4; 7 bases match TRBD1. V gave up 3 bases and J gave up 7 bases; unmatched junction bases: 6. Germline-derived CDR1 and CDR2 are MNHNY and SVGAGI (reference sequence). This CDR3 has 14 amino acids. The DNA of the CDR3 is TGTGCCAGCAGTTATTCCACAGGGGCGAACATTCAGTACTTC. It encodes CASSYSTGANIQYF.

This clonotype was counted a single time. The rearrangement links TRBV7-3 to TRBJ1-2; the D is unclear. The CDR3 sequence is 15 residues long. From germline, CDR1 is SGHTA and CDR2 FQGTGA. The V and J ends lost 5 bases and 2 bases respectively, with 15 bases between them. CDR3 region: CASSLRGGPNYGYTF. The CDR3 DNA is TGTGCCAGCAGCCTCCGGGGAGGGCCCAACTATGGCTACACCTTC. The whole variable domain, remainder taken from reference TRBV7-3 and TRBJ1-2, is GAGVSQTPSNKVTEKGKYVELRCDPISGHTALYWYRQSLGQGPEFLIYFQGTGAADDSGLPNDRFFAVRPEGSVSTLKIQRTERGDSAVYLCASSLRGGPNYGYTFGSGTRLTVV.

V and J are TRBV20-1 and TRBJ1-1; 7 bases fit TRBD1. CDR1 and CDR2 from the germline V gene are DFQATT and SNEGSKA (reference sequence). This CDR3 region has 12 residues. V shed 5 bases, J shed 6 bases, and the junction held 6 bases outside the gene matches. The CDR3 DNA sequence: TGCAGTGCTGGGGACAGTTCTTCTGAAGCTTTCTTT. This sequence encodes CSAGDSSSEAFF.

V usage is TRBV5-1 and J usage is TRBJ1-2, with no clear D. The length of the CDR3 is 14 residues. Germline-derived CDR1 and CDR2 are SGHRS and YFSETQ. V was shortened by 4 bases and J by 0 bases, with 10 bases between the two germline ends. CDR3 region: CASSPDVANYGYTF. The DNA of the CDR3 is TGCGCCAGCAGCCCGGACGTAGCTAACTATGGCTACACCTTC. Variable domain in full (rest from reference TRBV5-1 and TRBJ1-2): KAGVTQTPRYLIKTRGQQVTLSCSPISGHRSVSWYQQTPGQGLQFLFEYFSETQRNKGNFPGRFSGRQFSNSRSEMNVSTLELGDSALYLCASSPDVANYGYTFGSGTRLTVV.

This clonotype was detected only a few times. CDR3 loop: CASSFQSDTEAFF. In nucleotides, the CDR3 is TGTGCCAGCAGCTTTCAGTCGGACACTGAAGCTTTCTTT. The chain recombines TRBV7-2 with TRBJ1-1; D gene uncertain. Germline V gene data show CDR1 as SGHTA and CDR2 as FQGNSA. The CDR3 consists of 13 residues. The V and J ends lost 3 bases and 3 bases respectively, with 8 bases between them.

This clonotype was detected only a few times. V and J are TRBV7-2 and TRBJ2-7, with 9 bases fitting TRBD1. The CDR3 consists of 14 residues. Trimming took 2 bases from V and 5 from J; bases not matched to a gene: 4. Germline loops: CDR1 SGHTA, CDR2 FQGNSA. CDR3 DNA: TGTGCCAGCAGCTTAAATGGACAGGGGAACGAGCAGTACTTC. The encoded protein is CASSLNGQGNEQYF.

This clonotype appeared a few times. The chain employs TRBV13 and TRBJ2-7; D gene uncertain. With 1 base removed from V and 7 bases from J, the gap between germline ends came to 8 bases. The CDR3 runs to 12 residues. Germline assignment: CDR1 PRHDT and CDR2 FYEKMQ (reference sequence). CDR3 protein: CASSLDRGEQYV. The CDR3 DNA sequence: TGTGCCAGCAGCTTAGACCGTGGGGAGCAGTACGTC.

The chain joins TRBV7-6 to TRBJ1-1; D not resolved. Trimming pared 8 bases from V and 1 base from J, leaving 11 bases between. The length of the CDR3 is 13 residues. Germline CDR1 SGHVS, CDR2 FNYEAQ. The CDR3 region is CASLGASNTEAFF. The CDR3 nucleotides read TGTGCCAGCCTCGGCGCCTCGAACACTGAAGCTTTCTTT.